This T cell receptor (beta chain) was captured by sequencing in a study of T cells in localized non-small cell lung cancer. Study-level points and caveats: Higher blood T cell density tracked longer overall survival. Researchers found a median around 50 of the top 100 tumor clones in adjacent lung. Adjacent uninvolved lung had the highest clonality, suggesting focused antigen responses.

Comment on this clone: Its antigen is still unknown.

Only in-frame clones appear in the TCRdb table, and some are missing; sequencing was by immunoSEQ multiplex PCR. The sample holds tens of thousands of clones, 90% seen once. This clonotype was obtained from a woman aged 40-69 years with stage I lung adenocarcinoma. The source material was peripheral blood, sampled before any cancer treatment.

In nucleotides, the CDR3 is TGTGCCAGCAGTGTCATGGCGGGAGGGGGGGGCGGCAATGAGCAGTTCTTC. This codes for CASSVMAGGGGGNEQFF. This chain connects TRBV6-1 to TRBJ2-1, with 9 bases lining up with TRBD2. Losses at the gene ends were 4 bases for V and 6 bases for J; bases not matched to a gene: 13. The CDR3 is 17 amino acids. Germline CDR1 and CDR2: MNHNS and SASEGT.